Listed here are 21 T cell receptor beta chains from one sample, sequenced in a study of response to subunit inactivated influenza vaccine. TCRdb recomputed calls from the RT-PCR reads with MiXCR, one row per CDR3 protein. The table has more than 450,000 distinct CDR3 sequences, approximately 12% seen once. This material consisted of PBMCs from blood, taken on the day of vaccination. Receptors were obtained from a man aged 45-60 years who received an inactivated influenza vaccine.

This clonotype was counted a few times. The chain couples TRBV11-3 to TRBJ2-1; 13 bases line up with TRBD2. Germline CDR1 is SGHNT and CDR2 is YENEEA. The CDR3 extends over 17 amino acids. Trimming cost V 6 bases and J 7 bases; bases outside gene matches: 12. Here the CDR3 reads CASSPPPGTSGKNEQFF. The CDR3 DNA sequence: TGTGCCAGCAGTCCCCCTCCGGGGACTAGCGGGAAGAATGAGCAGTTCTTC. The full variable domain, rest sourced from reference TRBV11-3 and TRBJ2-1, is EAGVVQSPRYKIIEKKQPVAFWCNPISGHNTLYWYLQNLGQGPELLIRYENEEAVDDSQLPKDRFSAERLKGVDSTLKIQPAELGDSAVYLCASSPPPGTSGKNEQFFGPGTRLTVL.

In its sample, this clonotype was seen a few times. This chain links TRBV7-2 with TRBJ1-3, with unresolved D. V was shortened by 3 bases and J by 2 bases, with 11 bases between the two germline ends. Germline V gene sequence: CDR1 SGHTA, CDR2 FQGNSA. The CDR3 has 15 amino acids. The CDR3 is CASSFWPAPGNTIYF. DNA of the CDR3: TGTGCCAGCAGCTTTTGGCCCGCTCCTGGAAACACCATATATTTT.

Of note for this clonotype: A read error may be the cause here, since a much bigger clone is one base away. The V and J genes are TRBV5-1 and TRBJ2-1; D is uncertain. Germline V lookup: CDR1 SGHRS, CDR2 YFSETQ. This CDR3 region has 14 residues. V lost 5 bases, J lost 8 bases, and 17 bases lay in between. CDR3 amino acids: CASSTTGVPYEQFF. Here the CDR3 DNA reads TGCGCCAGCAGTACGACTGGTGTCCCCTATGAGCAGTTCTTC.

The rearrangement joins TRBV7-3 to TRBJ2-1; 11 nucleotides line up with TRBD2. Germline CDR1 reads SGHTA; CDR2 reads FQGTGA. With 5 bases clipped from V and 5 bases from J, the junction kept 11 bases outside the gene matches. This CDR3 region has 17 residues. CDR3 sequence reads: CASSVRVAGGLDNEQFF. CDR3 DNA sequence: TGTGCCAGCAGCGTACGCGTAGCGGGAGGGCTCGACAATGAGCAGTTCTTC.

The CDR3 loop is CASSSASGGYTGELFF. For the CDR3, the DNA is TGTGCCAGCAGCAGTGCTAGCGGGGGGTACACCGGGGAGCTGTTTTTT. The genes are TRBV7-2 and TRBJ2-2, with 11 bases aligning to TRBD2. From germline, CDR1 is SGHTA and CDR2 FQGNSA. This CDR3 comprises 16 residues. Trimming at V came to 5 bases and at J to 3 bases, leaving 5 bases not matched to a gene.

The sample holds many counts of this clonotype. The V call is TRBV2, the J call TRBJ1-4; D is ambiguous. CDR1 SNHLY and CDR2 FYNNEI come from the germline V gene. The ends were cut back, 4 bases at V and 10 bases at J, with 13 bases in the middle. CDR3 size: 13 residues. The CDR3 bases are TGTGCCAGCAGTGTCCGAGACTCTGGAAAACTGTTTTTT. Residues: CASSVRDSGKLFF.

For this clonotype: The junction departs from the called germline gene at one end, perhaps through a read error. The rearrangement uses TRBV4-3 and TRBJ2-7; D is possibly TRBD1 (5 bases). CDR1 and CDR2 (germline): LGHNA, YSLEER. The CDR3 contains 14 residues. CDR3 sequence reads: CASSQGRQGYERYF. The CDR3 DNA sequence: TGCGCCAGCAGCCAAGGGCGGCAGGGTTACGAGCGGTACTTC.

This clonotype came up many times. This rearrangement joins TRBV7-9 to TRBJ2-1; unclear D gene. The CDR3 runs 10 residues. The germline gives CDR1 SEHNR, CDR2 FQNEAQ (reference sequence). V was pared by 6 bases and J by 4 bases, with 1 base between. CDR3 bases: TGTGCCAGCAGTTACAATGAGCAGTTCTTC. This encodes CASSYNEQFF.

This clonotype was picked up a small number of times. The V and J genes are TRBV18 and TRBJ2-7; D is possibly TRBD1 (6 bases). The V end lost 2 bases, the J end lost 4 bases, and 12 bases lay between the germline ends. The CDR3 spans 14 residues. From germline, CDR1 is KGHSH and CDR2 LQKENI. The CDR3 bases are TGTGCCAGCTCACCATACAGGGAGATGTACGAGCAGTACTTC. Translated, it gives CASSPYREMYEQYF.

This clonotype appeared a few times. The V call is TRBV12-3 or TRBV12-4, the J call TRBJ1-2; 9 bases fit TRBD1. CDR3 length: 15 residues. Trimming removed 5 bases from V and 4 bases from J; junction bases left unmatched: 8. CDR3 in amino acids: CASSPRTGEPYGYTF. Written as DNA, the CDR3 is TGTGCCAGCAGTCCCCGGACAGGGGAACCCTATGGCTACACCTTC.

The V gene is TRBV28, the J gene TRBJ2-2; D is ambiguous. The germline V gene has CDR1 MDHEN and CDR2 SYDVKM. V gave up 3 bases and J gave up 4 bases, with 9 bases separating them. This CDR3 comprises 14 residues. The CDR3 spells CASSLVGITGELFF. The CDR3 DNA is TGTGCCAGCAGTTTGGTAGGGATCACCGGGGAGCTGTTTTTT.

The chain carries TRBV30 and TRBJ2-7; 9 bases fit TRBD1. The CDR3 extends over 15 amino acids. With V trimmed by 2 bases and J by 3 bases, 8 bases remained unmatched. The germline V gene encodes CDR1 GTSNPN and CDR2 SVGIG (reference sequence). The DNA for the CDR3 is TGTGCCTGGAGTACCGGACAGGGGATGTTCTACGAGCAGTACTTC. Its translation: CAWSTGQGMFYEQYF.

The chain joins TRBV7-2 to TRBJ2-3; D remains ambiguous. The CDR3 has 14 amino acids. V gave up 1 base and J gave up 0 bases, with 5 bases separating them. In germline, CDR1 is SGHTA, CDR2 FQGNSA. CDR3 in amino acids: CASSLDLSTDTQYF. In DNA, the CDR3 is TGTGCCAGCAGCTTAGATCTTAGCACAGATACGCAGTATTTT.

There are a few counts of this clonotype. The chain joins TRBV10-3 to TRBJ2-7, with 12 bases lining up with TRBD2. Germline V gene lookup returns CDR1 ENHRY and CDR2 SYGVKD. The CDR3 consists of 15 residues. The ends lost 6 bases at V and 5 bases at J; junction bases unmatched: 8. The CDR3 nucleotides are TGTGCCATCAGCCGGGACCTAGCGGGAGGGGACGAGCAGTACTTC. Protein sequence: CAISRDLAGGDEQYF.

The chain carries TRBV10-3 and TRBJ2-1; TRBD2 matches 12 bases. This CDR3 is 17 amino acids long. Germline CDR1 ENHRY, CDR2 SYGVKD. V was pared by 4 bases and J by 10 bases, with 14 bases of the junction left unmatched. CDR3 DNA: TGTGCCATCAGTGGGGTCGCTAGCGGGAGGGCCGCGGAGGAGCAGTTCTTC. Residues: CAISGVASGRAAEEQFF.

This clonotype has a count of ten or more. The J gene is TRBJ2-3, the V gene TRBV20-1; 9 positions match TRBD1. The CDR3 is 17 residues long. Trimming took 1 base from V and 3 from J; bases not matched to a gene: 11. CDR1 is DFQATT, CDR2 SNEGSKA, per germline (reference sequence). In DNA form, the CDR3 reads TGCAGTGCTAGAGTCTTTTATGGACAGGGGCGTACAGATACGCAGTATTTT. Translation gives CSARVFYGQGRTDTQYF.

This clonotype turned up a few times. This chain links TRBV5-1 with TRBJ2-5; perhaps TRBD2 as D (6 bases). There are 16 residues in the CDR3. CDR1 SGHRS and CDR2 YFSETQ come from the germline V gene. The V and J ends lost 8 bases and 2 bases respectively, with 22 bases between them. The CDR3 loop reads CASSSEGSGRQETQYF. In DNA form, the CDR3 reads TGCGCCAGTTCGTCCGAAGGGTCAGGGAGGCAAGAGACCCAGTACTTC.

This clonotype was picked up one time. The chain combines TRBV6-5 with TRBJ2-1; maybe TRBD2 (5 bases). Trimming removed 1 base from V and 7 bases from J, with 14 bases in between. The CDR3 has 15 residues. Germline CDR1 MNHEY, CDR2 SVGAGI. The DNA for the CDR3 is TGTGCCAGCAGTTACTATTCGAAAACGGGGAATGAGCAGTTCTTC. This sequence encodes CASSYYSKTGNEQFF.

Only a few counts were recorded for this clonotype. V is TRBV10-3 and J is TRBJ1-4; D is undetermined. V gave up 0 bases and J gave up 3 bases, with 11 bases separating them. The V gene's germline CDR1 is ENHRY and CDR2 SYGVKD. There are 16 residues in the CDR3. This CDR3 is CAISESFKSPNEKLFF. The CDR3 DNA reads TGTGCCATCAGTGAGTCGTTCAAATCCCCTAATGAAAAACTGTTTTTT.

The V and J genes are TRBV15 and TRBJ1-2, with unresolved D. The CDR3 is made up of 13 amino acids. Trimming cost V 8 bases and J 0 bases, with 10 bases left between them. The germline V gene encodes CDR1 LNHNV and CDR2 YYDKDF (reference sequence). The CDR3 nucleotides read TGTGCCACCGCCCTGGATACTAACTATGGCTACACCTTC. It translates to CATALDTNYGYTF.

In its sample, this clonotype was seen many times. J is TRBJ2-1 and V is TRBV10-3; 16 nucleotides line up with TRBD2. This CDR3 spans 18 amino acids. With 6 bases clipped from V and 1 base from J, the junction kept 6 bases outside the gene matches. CDR1 and CDR2 from the germline V gene are ENHRY and SYGVKD. CDR3 coding DNA: TGTGCCATCAGCCCGGGACTAGCGGGAGGGACATCCTACAATGAGCAGTTCTTC. It specifies CAISPGLAGGTSYNEQFF.